This TCR beta chain was sequenced in a study of blood T cell repertoires in COVID-19. In the study overall: Acute-phase and convalescent COVID-19 samples originated in the United States, Italy and Spain. From T cells, B-cell-depleted T cells, or PBMCs came the material, which was cDNA or gDNA.

Per the original data handling: Reference gene primer amplification in the assay estimated nucleated cell counts. Assay: immunoSEQ multiplex PCR; the TCRdb copy retains only in-frame clones and omits some. V and J calls and clone size are copied from that table; D and trimming were computed from the DNA. The table shows more than 200,000 clones, with approximately 81% occurring only once. CDR3 size: 15 residues. Germline values: CDR1 SGHAT, CDR2 FQNNGV. Trimming took off 5 bases at V and 2 bases at J, with 13 bases between the two ends. Sequenced input: peripheral blood. The origin of this receptor is a woman aged 80 or over with COVID-19, enrolled during active disease. The J gene is TRBJ1-3, the V gene TRBV11-2; D gene uncertain. CDR3 nucleotide sequence: TGTGCCAGCAGCCCGCAGGCTTTTCCTGGAAACACCATATATTTT. Its protein product is CASSPQAFPGNTIYF.